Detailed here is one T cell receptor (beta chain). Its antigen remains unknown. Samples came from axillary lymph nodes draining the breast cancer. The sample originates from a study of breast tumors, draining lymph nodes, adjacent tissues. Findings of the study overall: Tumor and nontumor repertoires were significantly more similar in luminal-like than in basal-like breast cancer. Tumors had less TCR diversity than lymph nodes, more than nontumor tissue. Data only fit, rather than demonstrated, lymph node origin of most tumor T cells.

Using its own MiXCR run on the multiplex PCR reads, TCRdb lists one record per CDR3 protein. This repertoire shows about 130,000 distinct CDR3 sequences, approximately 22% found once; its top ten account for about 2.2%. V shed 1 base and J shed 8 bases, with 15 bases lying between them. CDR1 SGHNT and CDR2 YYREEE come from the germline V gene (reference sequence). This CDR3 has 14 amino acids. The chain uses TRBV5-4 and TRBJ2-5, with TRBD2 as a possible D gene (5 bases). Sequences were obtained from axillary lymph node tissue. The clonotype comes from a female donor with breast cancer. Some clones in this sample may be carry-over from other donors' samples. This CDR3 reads CASSLRGGGETQYF. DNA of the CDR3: TGTGCCAGCAGCTTGCGTGGTGGAGGTGAAACCCAGTACTTC.